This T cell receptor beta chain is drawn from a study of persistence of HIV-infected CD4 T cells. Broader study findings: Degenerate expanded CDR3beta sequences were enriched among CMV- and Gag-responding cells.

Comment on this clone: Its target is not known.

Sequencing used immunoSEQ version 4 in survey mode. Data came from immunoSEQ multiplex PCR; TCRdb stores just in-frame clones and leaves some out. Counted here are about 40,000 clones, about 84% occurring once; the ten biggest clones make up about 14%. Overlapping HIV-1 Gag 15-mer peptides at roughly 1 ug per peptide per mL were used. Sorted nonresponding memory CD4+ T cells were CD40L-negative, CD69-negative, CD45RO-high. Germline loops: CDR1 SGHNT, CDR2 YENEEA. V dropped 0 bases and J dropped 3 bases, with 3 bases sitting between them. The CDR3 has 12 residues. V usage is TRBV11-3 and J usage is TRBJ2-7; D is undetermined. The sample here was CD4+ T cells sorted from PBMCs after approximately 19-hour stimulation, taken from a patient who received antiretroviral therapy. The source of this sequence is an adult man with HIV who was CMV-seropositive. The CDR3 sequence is CASSLDNYEQYF. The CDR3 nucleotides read TGTGCCAGCAGCTTAGACAACTACGAGCAGTACTTC.